The 29 T cell receptor beta chains given below trace back to one sample, sequenced in a study of neoadjuvant anti-PD-1 for oral cavity cancer. The repertoire was sequenced with immunoSEQ multiplex PCR; TCRdb's copy has only in-frame clones and lacks some. The data contain 13,000 or so clones, around 60% of them singletons. The sample here was tumor tissue, taken before nivolumab (anti-PD-1) treatment. These receptors came from a person between 35 and 79 years old with oral cavity squamous cell carcinoma.

The chain has TRBV6-5 and TRBJ1-2; TRBD1 matches at 11 bases. The V gene's germline CDR1 is MNHEY and CDR2 SVGAGI. The CDR3 runs 14 residues. Germline trimming cut 5 bases from V and 6 bases from J; bases unmatched to any gene: 5. In DNA form, the CDR3 reads TGTGCCAGCAGTGCGGACAGGGGGCGCGATGGCTACACCTTC. Its protein is CASSADRGRDGYTF.

V is TRBV9 and J is TRBJ2-2; D is tentatively TRBD1 or TRBD2 (6 bases each). Between the trimmed V and J ends, which lost 0 bases and 6 bases, there was a span of 15 bases. The CDR3 covers 16 residues. CDR1 and CDR2 from the germline V gene are SGDLS and YYNGEE. CDR3 sequence: CASSVERQGRPGELFF. The DNA for the CDR3 is TGTGCCAGCAGCGTAGAGCGGCAGGGGAGGCCCGGGGAGCTGTTTTTT.

The rearrangement joins TRBV10-2 to TRBJ2-5, with 9 positions matching TRBD1. Germline V gene sequence: CDR1 WSHSY, CDR2 SAAADI. The CDR3 spans 14 residues. V gave up 8 bases and J gave up 4 bases; unmatched junction bases: 8. The CDR3 loop is CASSTGGPGETQYF. CDR3 DNA: TGCGCCAGCTCTACAGGGGGCCCCGGAGAGACCCAGTACTTC.

The J gene is TRBJ2-1, the V gene TRBV23-1, with 8 bases that match TRBD1. TRBV23-1 is filed as an ORF, its function uncertain. Trimming took 0 bases from V and 7 from J; bases not matched to a gene: 17. This CDR3 is 19 amino acids long. The CDR3 DNA is TGCGCCAGCAGTCAATCGGCCCCGATATCAGGACAGGGCAAAAATGAGCAGTTCTTC. Its protein product is CASSQSAPISGQGKNEQFF.

Only one count was recorded for this clone. The CDR3 loop reads CASSSLGGARSYNEQFF. DNA for the CDR3: TGTGCCAGCAGTTCCCTCGGGGGGGCCCGCTCCTACAATGAGCAGTTCTTC. This chain links TRBV28 with TRBJ2-1, with 8 bases lining up with TRBD2. Per germline, CDR1 MDHEN and CDR2 SYDVKM. The CDR3 contains 17 residues. The V gene end was trimmed by 4 bases and the J gene end by 0 bases; junction bases not matched to a gene: 8.

The J gene is TRBJ2-7, the V gene TRBV6-6, with a possible D match to TRBD2 (6 bases). CDR3 size: 13 residues. Looked up from germline, CDR1 is MNHNY and CDR2 is SVGAGI (reference sequence). V lost 5 bases, J lost 5 bases, and 13 bases lay in between. CDR3 region: CASSQLTGDEQYF. CDR3 sequence (DNA): TGTGCCAGCAGTCAACTGACGGGGGACGAGCAGTACTTC.

This clone has more than one count but fewer than ten. CDR3 amino acids: CASSWQDRVGIQYF. Here the CDR3 DNA reads TGTGCCAGCAGCTGGCAGGACAGGGTGGGCATTCAGTACTTC. The V and J genes are TRBV11-2 and TRBJ2-4; 8 nucleotides line up with TRBD1. This CDR3 contains 14 residues. Germline assignment: CDR1 SGHAT and CDR2 FQNNGV. V shed 4 bases and J 9 bases; nucleotides not matched to a gene: 8.

The J gene is TRBJ2-1, the V gene TRBV7-9, with no clear D. Germline CDR1 and CDR2: SEHNR and FQNEAQ (reference sequence). The germline V and J ends were trimmed by 4 bases and 9 bases, with 22 bases remaining between them. There are 16 residues in the CDR3. In DNA, the CDR3 is TGTGCCAGCAGCTCCGGACCGTCCGGCCCGCCGGGTGAGCAGTTCTTC. Amino acid sequence: CASSSGPSGPPGEQFF. Looking up the rest from reference TRBV7-9 and TRBJ2-1 gives the full variable domain: DTGVSQNPRHKITKRGQNVTFRCDPISEHNRLYWYRQTLGQGPEFLTYFQNEAQLEKSRLLSDRFSAERPKGSFSTLEIQRTEQGDSAMYLCASSSGPSGPPGEQFFGPGTRLTVL.

This clone has just a few counts. The CDR3 protein is CASSLVGTFSYEQYF. The CDR3 DNA sequence: TGTGCCAGCAGTTTAGTAGGGACCTTCTCCTACGAGCAGTACTTC. The chain combines TRBV27 with TRBJ2-7, with D perhaps assigned TRBD1 or TRBD2 (5 bases each). Germline CDR1 is MNHEY and CDR2 is SMNVEV (reference sequence). The ends were cut back, 2 bases at V and 0 bases at J, with 11 bases in the middle. This CDR3 region has 15 residues.

CDR3 residues: CASSVTGGGTNEKLFF. As DNA, the CDR3 is TGTGCCAGCAGCGTGACAGGAGGGGGCACTAATGAAAAACTGTTTTTT. This sequence joins TRBV9 and TRBJ1-4, with 7 bases fitting TRBD1. CDR1 is SGDLS, CDR2 YYNGEE, per germline. V trimming: 2 bases; J trimming: 2 bases; junction bases outside the gene matches: 6. The CDR3 is 16 residues long.

The chain combines TRBV6-5 with TRBJ2-7; D tentatively fits TRBD1 or TRBD2 (5 bases each). CDR3 size: 14 residues. Germline V gives CDR1 MNHEY, CDR2 SVGAGI. Trimming left V 2 bases short and J 3 bases short, with 11 bases between. CDR3 sequence reads: CASSYHRDGYEQYF. In DNA, the CDR3 is TGTGCCAGCAGTTACCACCGGGACGGCTACGAGCAGTACTTC.

The V call is TRBV28, the J call TRBJ2-1; 11 nucleotides agree with TRBD2. The CDR3 loop spans 17 amino acids. V trimming: 4 bases; J trimming: 1 base; junction bases outside the gene matches: 6. In germline, CDR1 is MDHEN, CDR2 SYDVKM. The CDR3 DNA is TGTGCCAGCAGTTCATGGACTAGCGGGTATTCCTACAATGAGCAGTTCTTC. Translated: CASSSWTSGYSYNEQFF.

The rearrangement uses TRBV5-8 and TRBJ2-1; TRBD2 aligns across 14 bases. J was trimmed by 13 bases and V by 5 bases; bases with no gene match: 11. CDR3 length: 15 residues. The germline CDR1 and CDR2 sequences are SGHTS and YDEGEE. For the CDR3, the DNA is TGTGCCAGCAGTGCCGGGACTAGCGGGAGAAAGGTCCAGTTCTTC. Amino acids: CASSAGTSGRKVQFF.

The V call is TRBV19, the J call TRBJ1-2, with D possibly being TRBD1 (6 bases). CDR1 LNHDA and CDR2 SQIVND come from the germline V gene (reference sequence). The length of the CDR3 is 12 residues. Trimming shortened V by 4 bases and J by 8 bases, and 11 bases separated the two germline ends. DNA of the CDR3: TGTGCCAGTAGTACAGGGGAGCGGGGCTACACCTTC. It yields the protein CASSTGERGYTF.

This clone appeared once. The rearrangement links TRBV27 to TRBJ2-1; 10 bases fit TRBD2. The V gene's germline CDR1 is MNHEY and CDR2 SMNVEV (reference sequence). CDR3 length: 14 amino acids. Losses at the gene ends were 8 bases for V and 6 bases for J; bases not matched to a gene: 7. CDR3 bases: TGTGCCAGCGGAGGACTAGCGGTTTTCAATGAGCAGTTCTTC. Residues: CASGGLAVFNEQFF.

The gene calls are TRBV7-3 and TRBJ2-3; D ambiguous. Trimming took off 2 bases at V and 6 bases at J, with 9 bases between the two ends. There are 13 residues in the CDR3. Germline-derived CDR1 and CDR2 are SGHTA and FQGTGA. The DNA of the CDR3 is TGTGCCAGCAGCTTATCCTTCTCGGATACGCAGTATTTT. It encodes CASSLSFSDTQYF.

The V gene is TRBV6-1, the J gene TRBJ2-5; D is possibly TRBD1 (6 bases). The CDR3 runs 15 residues. Per the germline V gene, CDR1 is MNHNS and CDR2 is SASEGT. Trimming stripped 4 bases from V and 1 base from J, with 13 bases between. The CDR3 sequence: CASSALQGIQETQYF. In DNA form, the CDR3 reads TGTGCCAGCAGTGCACTACAGGGAATCCAAGAGACCCAGTACTTC.

CDR3 coding DNA: TGTGCCAGCAGCAGCGGACAGCATAACACTGAAGCTTTCTTT. It yields the protein CASSSGQHNTEAFF. This rearrangement joins TRBV7-9 to TRBJ1-1; maybe TRBD1 (6 bases). V dropped 5 bases and J dropped 2 bases, with 12 bases sitting between them. The CDR3 is 14 amino acids. Germline V CDR1 and CDR2: SEHNR, FQNEAQ (reference sequence).

This clone was observed a handful of times. The V gene is TRBV6-5, the J gene TRBJ1-4; D remains ambiguous. This CDR3 is 14 amino acids long. Germline CDR1 reads MNHEY; CDR2 reads SVGAGI. V shed 3 bases and J shed 8 bases, with 13 bases lying between them. CDR3 amino acids: CASSYFPGSEKLFF. The CDR3 DNA is TGTGCCAGCAGTTATTTCCCAGGATCCGAAAAACTGTTTTTT.

The chain carries TRBV4-2 and TRBJ2-2, with no clear D. Germline CDR1 and CDR2: LGHNA and YNFKEQ. CDR3 length equals 12 residues. V was clipped by 4 bases and J by 2 bases, with 2 bases between them. Written as DNA, the CDR3 is TGTGCCAGCAGCCGCAACACCGGGGAGCTGTTTTTT. Amino acid sequence: CASSRNTGELFF.

This clone was seen a few times. This chain uses TRBV6-1 with TRBJ1-5, with a possible D match to TRBD1 (5 bases). Germline V gene data show CDR1 as MNHNS and CDR2 as SASEGT. V was shortened by 8 bases and J by 6 bases, with 14 bases between the two germline ends. This CDR3 has 13 residues. The CDR3 region is CASGSRETQPQHF. CDR3 in DNA: TGTGCCAGCGGTTCCAGGGAAACTCAGCCCCAGCATTTT.

This chain connects TRBV27 to TRBJ2-1; D is perhaps TRBD1 (6 bases). The CDR3 has 14 residues. V lost 2 bases and J lost 6, with 11 bases in between. Germline CDR1 MNHEY, CDR2 SMNVEV (reference sequence). CDR3 nucleotide sequence: TGTGCCAGCAGTTTAAGCAGGGGCCCCAATGAGCAGTTCTTC. Translating it yields CASSLSRGPNEQFF.

About this clone: Other DNA variants within this sample encode the same CDR3. The genes are TRBV6-5 and TRBJ2-4; D might be TRBD1 or TRBD2, each matching 5 bases. The V gene lost 8 bases and the J gene lost 12 bases, with 20 bases spanning the gap. Per the germline V gene, CDR1 is MNHEY and CDR2 is SVGAGI. CDR3 length: 13 amino acids. CDR3 in amino acids: CASARQGRRNQYF. DNA of the CDR3: TGTGCCAGCGCGAGGCAGGGAAGGAGGAATCAGTACTTC.

This clone appeared a few times. This rearrangement joins TRBV6-5 to TRBJ1-5; the D gene is possibly TRBD1 (6 bases). The CDR3 loop spans 15 amino acids. V lost 6 bases to trimming and J lost 5 bases, with 17 bases between them. The germline V gene encodes CDR1 MNHEY and CDR2 SVGAGI. In DNA, the CDR3 is TGTGCCAGCAGGCAATCCAGGGACACCCATCAGCCCCAGCATTTT. It translates to CASRQSRDTHQPQHF.

This clone was seen a handful of times. This chain connects TRBV29-1 to TRBJ2-7, with a tentative D call TRBD1 (5 bases). Germline lookup yields CDR1 SQVTM and CDR2 ANQGSEA. This CDR3 is built from 12 residues. V dropped 6 bases and J dropped 3 bases, with 12 bases sitting between them. CDR3 loop: CSVGSTDYEQYF. The CDR3 region has the DNA TGCAGCGTCGGGTCGACAGACTACGAGCAGTACTTC.

This sequence joins TRBV11-2 and TRBJ2-3, with 8 bases identical to TRBD2. The CDR3 runs 15 residues. The germline V gene has CDR1 SGHAT and CDR2 FQNNGV. Trimming took 7 bases from V and 2 from J; bases not matched to a gene: 8. The CDR3, as DNA: TGTGCCAGCACCGGGGTAGCGGGGAACACAGATACGCAGTATTTT. Protein: CASTGVAGNTDTQYF. The whole variable domain, remainder taken from reference TRBV11-2 and TRBJ2-3, is EAGVAQSPRYKIIEKRQSVAFWCNPISGHATLYWYQQILGQGPKLLIQFQNNGVVDDSQLPKDRFSAERLKGVDSTLKIQPAKLEDSAVYLCASTGVAGNTDTQYFGPGTRLTVL.

The V and J genes are TRBV15 and TRBJ2-2, with D uncertain. There are 14 residues in the CDR3. V lost 3 bases to trimming and J lost 4 bases, with 9 bases between them. The germline gives CDR1 LNHNV, CDR2 YYDKDF (reference sequence). CDR3 DNA: TGTGCCACCAGCAGTCGGTATAGCACCGGGGAGCTGTTTTTT. Translated, it gives CATSSRYSTGELFF.

By share of the sample, this clone is medium-sized. The chain uses TRBV6-1 and TRBJ2-7, with 8 nucleotides matching TRBD1. With V trimmed by 10 bases and J by 0 bases, 11 bases remained unmatched. Germline V gives CDR1 MNHNS, CDR2 SASEGT. The CDR3 consists of 15 residues. The CDR3 DNA is TGTGCCACATCCGGACGGACAGGGAACTCCTACGAGCAGTACTTC. Translating gives CATSGRTGNSYEQYF.

The gene calls are TRBV5-1 and TRBJ2-2, with D perhaps being TRBD1 or TRBD2 (6 bases each). With 4 bases removed from V and 5 bases from J, the gap between germline ends came to 18 bases. Looked up from germline, CDR1 is SGHRS and CDR2 is YFSETQ. The CDR3 runs to 16 residues. This chain's CDR3 is CASSPAGARGTGELFF. The CDR3 region has the DNA TGCGCCAGCAGCCCTGCAGGGGCCCGGGGGACCGGGGAGCTGTTTTTT.